These 13 T cell receptor beta chains share one sample of origin, sequenced in a study of blood T cell repertoires in COVID-19. The data were produced by immunoSEQ multiplex PCR, yet TCRdb's version contains in-frame clones alone and is incomplete. The sample includes about 190,000 clones, around 84% seen only once; the top ten take 13% to 15%. Material for sequencing was peripheral blood. Receptor source: a young man with active or convalescent COVID-19.

The chain recombines TRBV6-5 with TRBJ2-1; TRBD2 matches at 9 bases. Germline loops: CDR1 MNHEY, CDR2 SVGAGI. Losses at the gene ends were 4 bases for V and 7 bases for J; bases not matched to a gene: 8. The CDR3 spans 15 residues. CDR3 region: CASSSSGGRANEQFF. CDR3 sequence (DNA): TGTGCCAGCAGTTCATCCGGCGGGAGGGCTAATGAGCAGTTCTTC.

The chain links TRBV11-3 to TRBJ2-3; tentative D call: TRBD2 (7 bases). Germline V lookup: CDR1 SGHNT, CDR2 YENEEA. This CDR3 is 16 amino acids long. V shed 5 bases and J shed 0 bases, with 15 bases lying between them. CDR3 coding DNA: TGTGCCAGCAGCCCCCTGGGGGGGCCCAGCACAGATACGCAGTATTTT. This gives the protein CASSPLGGPSTDTQYF.

This clone came up once. The chain recombines TRBV7-9 with TRBJ2-3; 7 bases are a match to TRBD2. This CDR3 has 15 amino acids. Unmatched junction bases numbered 5, after V lost 5 bases and J lost 0 bases. Germline CDR1 SEHNR, CDR2 FQNEAQ (reference sequence). The CDR3: CASSVLAPSTDTQYF. CDR3 nucleotide sequence: TGTGCCAGCAGCGTACTAGCGCCAAGCACAGATACGCAGTATTTT.

V and J are TRBV18 and TRBJ1-2, with D possibly TRBD1 on 6 matching bases. Trimming left V 3 bases short and J 5 bases short, with 13 bases between. CDR3 length: 14 amino acids. Germline V lookup: CDR1 KGHSH, CDR2 LQKENI. CDR3 protein: CASSPDSSEYGYTF. For the CDR3, the DNA is TGTGCCAGCTCACCGGACAGTTCTGAGTATGGCTACACCTTC.

This chain uses TRBV2 with TRBJ1-6; 9 bases line up with TRBD1. CDR3 size: 15 residues. J was trimmed by 10 bases and V by 8 bases; bases with no gene match: 12. Looked up from germline, CDR1 is SNHLY and CDR2 is FYNNEI. The CDR3 coding sequence is TGTGCCAGCGAAGCGGTGGGACAGGGACAATCACCCCTCCACTTT. Encoded protein: CASEAVGQGQSPLHF. Filled out from reference TRBV2 and TRBJ1-6, the complete variable domain reads EPEVTQTPSHQVTQMGQEVILRCVPISNHLYFYWYRQILGQKVEFLVSFYNNEISEKSEIFDDQFSVERPDGSNFTLKIRSTKLEDSAMYFCASEAVGQGQSPLHFGNGTRLTVT.

The J gene is TRBJ1-1, the V gene TRBV14; 7 bases line up with TRBD1. The germline V gene encodes CDR1 SGHDN and CDR2 FVKESK. This CDR3 spans 13 amino acids. V was pared by 5 bases and J by 6 bases, with 6 bases of the junction left unmatched. In DNA form, the CDR3 reads TGTGCCAGCAGCTCCTACAGGGGTTCTGAAGCTTTCTTT. Its translation: CASSSYRGSEAFF.

The V and J genes are TRBV12-3 or TRBV12-4 and TRBJ2-4; D not certain. The CDR3 runs 13 residues. V was clipped by 4 bases and J by 11 bases, with 15 bases between them. CDR3 sequence reads: CASSSEPPRVQYF. Written as DNA, the CDR3 is TGTGCCAGCAGTTCGGAGCCCCCTCGGGTTCAGTACTTC.

The chain links TRBV7-6 to TRBJ1-1; D unresolved. Germline-derived CDR1 and CDR2 are SGHVS and FNYEAQ. There are 14 residues in the CDR3. The V and J ends lost 6 bases and 1 base respectively, with 12 bases between them. Written as DNA, the CDR3 is TGTGCCAGCAGACTAGGAGGAGGGAACACTGAAGCTTTCTTT. Protein: CASRLGGGNTEAFF.

The chain combines TRBV10-1 with TRBJ1-1, with 8 bases identical to TRBD1. The CDR3 contains 15 residues. From germline, CDR1 is WNHNN and CDR2 SYGVQD (reference sequence). The junction had 11 bases not matched to a gene; V was cut back by 6 bases and J by 5 bases. CDR3 region: CASSPGTGLETEAFF. CDR3 DNA sequence: TGCGCCAGCAGCCCCGGGACAGGTTTGGAGACTGAAGCTTTCTTT.

The V and J genes are TRBV6-2 or TRBV6-3 and TRBJ2-5; 9 bases fit TRBD2. This CDR3 contains 15 residues. V shed 2 bases and J 3 bases; nucleotides not matched to a gene: 4. Germline CDR1 MNHEY, CDR2 SVGEGT. CDR3 loop: CASSYRASGEETQYF. CDR3 DNA: TGTGCCAGCAGTTACAGGGCTAGCGGGGAAGAGACCCAGTACTTC.

The genes are TRBV29-1 and TRBJ1-2; no definite D call. Germline lookup yields CDR1 SQVTM and CDR2 ANQGSEA. The CDR3 loop spans 12 amino acids. The V and J ends lost 5 bases and 5 bases respectively, with 12 bases between them. This chain's CDR3 is CSVPDAGYGYTF. The DNA for the CDR3 is TGCAGCGTTCCCGACGCGGGTTATGGCTACACCTTC. The variable domain in full, with the rest retrieved from reference TRBV29-1 and TRBJ1-2, is SAVISQKPSRDICQRGTSLTIQCQVDSQVTMMFWYRQQPGQSLTLIATANQGSEATYESGFVIDKFPISRPNLTFSTLTVSNMSPEDSSIYLCSVPDAGYGYTFGSGTRLTVV.

This sequence joins TRBV6-5 and TRBJ1-5, with D possibly matching TRBD1 (6 bases). The CDR3 runs 13 residues. V dropped 4 bases and J dropped 10 bases, with 14 bases sitting between them. Germline V gives CDR1 MNHEY, CDR2 SVGAGI. The CDR3 is CASSWGHAEPQHF. The DNA of the CDR3 is TGTGCCAGCAGTTGGGGACACGCAGAACCCCAGCATTTT.

The chain links TRBV6-2 or TRBV6-3 to TRBJ2-1; D perhaps matches TRBD1 (6 bases). Germline V gene sequence: CDR1 MNHEY, CDR2 SVGEGT. V shed 2 bases and J shed 0 bases, with 8 bases lying between them. This CDR3 has 15 amino acids. CDR3 coding DNA: TGTGCCAGCAGTTACAGGGGGAGCTCCTACAATGAGCAGTTCTTC. The encoded protein is CASSYRGSSYNEQFF.